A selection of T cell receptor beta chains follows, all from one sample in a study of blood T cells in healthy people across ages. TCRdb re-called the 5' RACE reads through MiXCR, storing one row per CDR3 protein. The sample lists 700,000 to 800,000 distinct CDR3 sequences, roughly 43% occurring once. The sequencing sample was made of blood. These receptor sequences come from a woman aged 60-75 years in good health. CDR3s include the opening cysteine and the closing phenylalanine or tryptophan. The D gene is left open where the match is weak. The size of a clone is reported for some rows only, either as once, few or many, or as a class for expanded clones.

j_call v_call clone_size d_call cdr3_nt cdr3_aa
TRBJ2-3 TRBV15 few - TGTGCCACCAGCAGAGATAAGACCGGGACGGGCACAGATACGCAGTATTTT CATSRDKTGTGTDTQYF
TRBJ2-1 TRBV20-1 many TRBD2 TGCAGTGCTACCCCGGGACTAGGGTCCTACAATGAGCAGTTCTTC CSATPGLGSYNEQFF
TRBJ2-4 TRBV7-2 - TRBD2 TGTGCCAGCAGCTTAGGGGCCAGCGGGGCTGCGTACTTC CASSLGASGAAYF
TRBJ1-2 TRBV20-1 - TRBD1 TGCAGTGCTAGAGCCCCGTGGGGGACAGGGCTCTCTAACTATGGCTACACCTTC CSARAPWGTGLSNYGYTF
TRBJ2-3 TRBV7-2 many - TGTGCCAGCAGCTTTTTGGAGGGGACAGTGCAGTATTTT CASSFLEGTVQYF
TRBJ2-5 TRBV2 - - TGTGCCAGCAGGAGCAGCCGGTACCAAGAGACCCAGTACTTC CASRSSRYQETQYF
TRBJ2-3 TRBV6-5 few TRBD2 TGTGCCAGCAGGCTGACTAGCGGGGGAGTGGATACGCAGTATTTT CASRLTSGGVDTQYF
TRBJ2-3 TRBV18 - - TGTGCCAGCTCACCAAATCTTCGCGGGTTAGATACGCAGTATTTT CASSPNLRGLDTQYF
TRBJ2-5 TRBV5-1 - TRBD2 TGCGCCAGCAGCTCCACCTCTAGCGGGAGGGCCATAGATGAGCAGTACTTC CASSSTSSGRAIDEQYF
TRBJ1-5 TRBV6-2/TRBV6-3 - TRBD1 TGTGCCAGCACCCGAGGACAGGGGATTCAGCCCCAGCATTTT CASTRGQGIQPQHF
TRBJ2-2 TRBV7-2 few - TGTGCCAGCAGCTTAGTAGGGGACAGGGAGCTGTTTTTT CASSLVGDRELFF